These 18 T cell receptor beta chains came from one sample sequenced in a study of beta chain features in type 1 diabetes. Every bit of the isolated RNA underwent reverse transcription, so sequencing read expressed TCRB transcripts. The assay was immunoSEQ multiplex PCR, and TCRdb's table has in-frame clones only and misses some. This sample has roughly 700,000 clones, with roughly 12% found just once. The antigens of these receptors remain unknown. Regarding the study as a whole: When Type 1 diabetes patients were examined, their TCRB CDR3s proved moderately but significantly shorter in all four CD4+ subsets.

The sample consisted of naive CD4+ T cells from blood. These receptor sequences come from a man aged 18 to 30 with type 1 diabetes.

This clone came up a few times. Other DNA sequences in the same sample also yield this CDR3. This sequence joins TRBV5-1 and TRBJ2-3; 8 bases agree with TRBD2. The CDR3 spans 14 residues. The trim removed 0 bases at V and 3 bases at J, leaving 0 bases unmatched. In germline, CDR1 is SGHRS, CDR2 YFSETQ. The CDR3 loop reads CASSLVAGTDTQYF. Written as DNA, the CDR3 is TGCGCCAGCAGCTTGGTAGCGGGGACAGATACGCAGTATTTT.

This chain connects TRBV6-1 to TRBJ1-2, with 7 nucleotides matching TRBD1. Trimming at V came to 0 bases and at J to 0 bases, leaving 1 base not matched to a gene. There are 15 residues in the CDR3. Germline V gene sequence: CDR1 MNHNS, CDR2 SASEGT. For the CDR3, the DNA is TGTGCCAGCAGTGAAGCCGGACAGGCTAACTATGGCTACACCTTC. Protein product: CASSEAGQANYGYTF.

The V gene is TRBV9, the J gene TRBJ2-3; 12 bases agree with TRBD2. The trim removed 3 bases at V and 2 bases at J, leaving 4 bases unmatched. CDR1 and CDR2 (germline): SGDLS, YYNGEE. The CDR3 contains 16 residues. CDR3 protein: CASSGRLAGATDTQYF. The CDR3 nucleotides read TGTGCCAGCAGCGGCAGACTAGCGGGGGCCACAGATACGCAGTATTTT. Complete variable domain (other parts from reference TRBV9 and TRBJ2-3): DSGVTQTPKHLITATGQRVTLRCSPRSGDLSVYWYQQSLDQGLQFLIQYYNGEERAKGNILERFSAQQFPDLHSELNLSSLELGDSALYFCASSGRLAGATDTQYFGPGTRLTVL.

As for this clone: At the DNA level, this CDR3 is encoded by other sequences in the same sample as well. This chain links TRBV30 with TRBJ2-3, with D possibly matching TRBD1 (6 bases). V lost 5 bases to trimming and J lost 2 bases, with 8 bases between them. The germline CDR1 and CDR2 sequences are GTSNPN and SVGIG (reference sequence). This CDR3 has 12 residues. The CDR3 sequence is CAWGQSTDTQYF. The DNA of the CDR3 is TGTGCCTGGGGACAGTCCACAGATACGCAGTATTTT.

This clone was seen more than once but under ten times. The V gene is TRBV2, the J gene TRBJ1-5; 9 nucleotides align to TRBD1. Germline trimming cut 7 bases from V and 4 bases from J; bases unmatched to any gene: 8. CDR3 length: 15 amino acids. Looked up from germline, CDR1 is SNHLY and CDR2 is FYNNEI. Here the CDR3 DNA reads TGTGCCAGCACCTTGGACAGGGGTTCAAATCAGCCCCAGCATTTT. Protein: CASTLDRGSNQPQHF. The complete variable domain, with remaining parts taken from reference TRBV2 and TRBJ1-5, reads EPEVTQTPSHQVTQMGQEVILRCVPISNHLYFYWYRQILGQKVEFLVSFYNNEISEKSEIFDDQFSVERPDGSNFTLKIRSTKLEDSAMYFCASTLDRGSNQPQHFGDGTRLSIL.

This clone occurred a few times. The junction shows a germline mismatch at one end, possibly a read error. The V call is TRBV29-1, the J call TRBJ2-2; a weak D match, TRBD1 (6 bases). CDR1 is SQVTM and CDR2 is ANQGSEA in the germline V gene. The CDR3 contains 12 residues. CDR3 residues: CSGVRYTGELFF. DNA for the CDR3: TGTTCAGGGGTTCGATACACCGGGGAGCTGTTTTTT.

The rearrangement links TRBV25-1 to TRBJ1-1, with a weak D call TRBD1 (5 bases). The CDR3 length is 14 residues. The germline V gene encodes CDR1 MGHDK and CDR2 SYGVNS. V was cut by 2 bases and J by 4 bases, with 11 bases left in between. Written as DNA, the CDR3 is TGTGCCAGCAGTGAACCCAGGGACGCCACTGAAGCTTTCTTT. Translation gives CASSEPRDATEAFF.

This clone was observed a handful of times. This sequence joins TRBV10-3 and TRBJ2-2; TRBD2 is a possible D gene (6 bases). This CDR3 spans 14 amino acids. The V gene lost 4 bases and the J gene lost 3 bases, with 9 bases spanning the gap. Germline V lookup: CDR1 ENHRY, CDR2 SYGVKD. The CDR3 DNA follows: TGTGCCATCAGTGGTACTAGCCACACCGGGGAGCTGTTTTTT. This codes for CAISGTSHTGELFF.

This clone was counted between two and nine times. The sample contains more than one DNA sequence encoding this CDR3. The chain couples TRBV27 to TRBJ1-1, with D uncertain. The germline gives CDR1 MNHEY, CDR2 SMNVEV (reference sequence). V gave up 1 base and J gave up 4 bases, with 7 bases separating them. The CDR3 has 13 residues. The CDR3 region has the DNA TGTGCCAGCAGTTTATTTTTGGGCACTGAAGCTTTCTTT. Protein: CASSLFLGTEAFF.

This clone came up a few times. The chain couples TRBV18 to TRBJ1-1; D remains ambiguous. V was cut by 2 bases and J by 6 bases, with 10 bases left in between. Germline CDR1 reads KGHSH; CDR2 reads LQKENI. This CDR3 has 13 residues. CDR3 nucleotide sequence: TGTGCCAGCTCACCAATGGCTAGCTCTGAAGCTTTCTTT. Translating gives CASSPMASSEAFF.

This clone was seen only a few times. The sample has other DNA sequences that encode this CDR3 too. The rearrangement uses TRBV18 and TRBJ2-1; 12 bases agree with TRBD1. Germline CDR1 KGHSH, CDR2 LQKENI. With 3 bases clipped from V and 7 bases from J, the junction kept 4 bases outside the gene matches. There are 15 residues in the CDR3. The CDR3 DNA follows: TGTGCCAGCTCACCCCCGGGACAGGGGGCTAATGAGCAGTTCTTC. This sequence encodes CASSPPGQGANEQFF.

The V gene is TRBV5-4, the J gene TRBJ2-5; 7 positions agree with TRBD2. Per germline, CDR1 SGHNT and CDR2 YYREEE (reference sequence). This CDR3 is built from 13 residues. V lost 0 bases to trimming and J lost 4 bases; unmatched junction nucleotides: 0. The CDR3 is CASSLVAGETQYF. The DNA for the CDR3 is TGTGCCAGCAGCTTGGTAGCGGGAGAGACCCAGTACTTC.

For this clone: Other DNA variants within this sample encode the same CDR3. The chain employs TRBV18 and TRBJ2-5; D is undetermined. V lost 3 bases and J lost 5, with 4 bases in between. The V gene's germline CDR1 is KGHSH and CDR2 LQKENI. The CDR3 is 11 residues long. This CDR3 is CASSPGETQYF. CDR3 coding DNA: TGTGCCAGCTCACCTGGCGAGACCCAGTACTTC.

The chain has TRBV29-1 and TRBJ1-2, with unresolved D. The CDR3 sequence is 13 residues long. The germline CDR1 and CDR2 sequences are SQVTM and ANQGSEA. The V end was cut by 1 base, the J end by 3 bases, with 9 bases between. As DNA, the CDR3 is TGCAGCGTTGAAGGGGAATCGGACTATGGCTACACCTTC. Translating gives CSVEGESDYGYTF.

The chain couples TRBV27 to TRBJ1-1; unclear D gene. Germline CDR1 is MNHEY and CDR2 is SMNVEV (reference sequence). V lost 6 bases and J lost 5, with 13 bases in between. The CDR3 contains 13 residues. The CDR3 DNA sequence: TGTGCCAGCAGGGTGGTCGGGAAAACTGAAGCTTTCTTT. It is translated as CASRVVGKTEAFF.

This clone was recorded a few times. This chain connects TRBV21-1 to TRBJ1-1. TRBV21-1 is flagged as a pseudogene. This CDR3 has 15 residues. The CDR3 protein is CASSKVADPNTEAFF. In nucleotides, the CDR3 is TGTGCCAGCAGCAAAGTGGCGGACCCGAACACTGAAGCTTTCTTT.

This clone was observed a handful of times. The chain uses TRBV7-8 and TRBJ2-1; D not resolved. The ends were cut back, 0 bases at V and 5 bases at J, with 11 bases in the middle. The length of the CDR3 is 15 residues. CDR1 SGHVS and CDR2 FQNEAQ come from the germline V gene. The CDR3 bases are TGTGCCAGCAGCTTAGCGCTGACGCGGAACAATGAGCAGTTCTTC. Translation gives CASSLALTRNNEQFF.

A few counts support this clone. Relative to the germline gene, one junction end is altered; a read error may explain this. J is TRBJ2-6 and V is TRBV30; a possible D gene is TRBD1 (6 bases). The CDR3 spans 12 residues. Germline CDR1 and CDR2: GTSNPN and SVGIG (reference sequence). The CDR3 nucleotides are TGTGCCTGGGACCCAGGGGCCACCGTCCTGACTTTC. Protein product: CAWDPGATVLTF.